Listed here are 3 T cell receptor beta chains from one sample, sequenced in a study of immune evolution from preneoplasia to lung adenocarcinoma. Sequencing was performed with immunoSEQ multiplex PCR; in TCRdb, only in-frame clones are kept and a portion is missing. The table has approximately 6,800 clones, under 85% seen once. Sequencing was performed on FFPE adjacent normal lung tissue. These receptors originate from a person between 65 and 79 years old with lung adenocarcinoma.

This rearrangement joins TRBV7-9 to TRBJ1-4, with a tentative D call TRBD1 (5 bases). The germline V gene has CDR1 SEHNR and CDR2 FQNEAQ (reference sequence). CDR3 length: 14 amino acids. V was clipped by 4 bases and J by 6 bases, with 12 bases between them. The DNA of the CDR3 is TGTGCCAGCAGCTCAGGGCAACTGGATGAAAAACTGTTTTTT. This sequence encodes CASSSGQLDEKLFF.

V gene TRBV2 combines with J gene TRBJ1-2; D is unresolved. This CDR3 region has 13 residues. Germline V gene lookup returns CDR1 SNHLY and CDR2 FYNNEI. Trimming took 3 bases from V and 10 from J, leaving 15 bases between them. CDR3 DNA sequence: TGTGCCAGCAGTGAGGCCCCGTATGTTGCCTACACCTTC. Translated: CASSEAPYVAYTF.

This chain links TRBV6-1 with TRBJ1-4; possible D gene TRBD1, 5 bases. From germline, CDR1 is MNHNS and CDR2 SASEGT. Trimming removed 2 bases from V and 7 bases from J, with 8 bases in between. The CDR3 is 13 amino acids. CDR3 nucleotide sequence: TGTGCCAGCAGTGAACAGGGAGGTGAAAAACTGTTTTTT. This translates into CASSEQGGEKLFF.